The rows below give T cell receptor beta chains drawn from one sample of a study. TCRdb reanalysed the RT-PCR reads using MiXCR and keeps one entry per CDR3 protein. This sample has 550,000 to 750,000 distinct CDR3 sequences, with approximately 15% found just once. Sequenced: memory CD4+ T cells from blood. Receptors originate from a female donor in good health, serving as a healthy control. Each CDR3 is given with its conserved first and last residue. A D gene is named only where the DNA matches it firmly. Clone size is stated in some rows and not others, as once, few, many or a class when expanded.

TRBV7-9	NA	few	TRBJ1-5	CASSGGAYSNQPQHF	TGTGCCAGCAGCGGAGGCGCGTATAGCAATCAGCCCCAGCATTTT
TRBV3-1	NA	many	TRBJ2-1	CASSQERGTYNEQFF	TGTGCCAGCAGCCAAGAACGGGGAACCTACAATGAGCAGTTCTTC
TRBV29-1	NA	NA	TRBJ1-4	CSVGVSYNEKLFF	TGCAGCGTTGGTGTCAGCTATAATGAAAAACTGTTTTTT
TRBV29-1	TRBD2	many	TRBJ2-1	CSAGTSGRSEQFF	TGCAGCGCTGGGACTAGCGGGAGATCTGAGCAGTTCTTC
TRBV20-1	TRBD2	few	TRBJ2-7	CSARGGGGTYEQYF	TGCAGTGCTAGAGGGGGCGGGGGAACCTACGAGCAGTACTTC
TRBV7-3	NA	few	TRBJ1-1	CASSLSRAGNTEAFF	TGTGCCAGCAGCTTATCGCGCGCCGGTAACACTGAAGCTTTCTTT
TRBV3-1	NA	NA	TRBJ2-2	CASSQGQEGPRGSGELFF	TGTGCCAGCAGCCAAGGTCAAGAGGGTCCGAGGGGATCCGGGGAGCTGTTTTTT
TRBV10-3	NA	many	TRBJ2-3	CAISAGDEGTDTQYF	TGTGCCATCAGTGCGGGAGATGAGGGCACAGATACGCAGTATTTT
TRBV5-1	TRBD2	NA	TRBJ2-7	CASSRPELAGVGLWNF	TGCGCCAGCAGCCGCCCCGAACTAGCGGGCGTTGGGTTGTGGAACTTC
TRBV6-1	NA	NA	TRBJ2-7	CASRTTEGAYEQYF	TGTGCCAGCAGGACGACGGAGGGCGCCTACGAGCAGTACTTC
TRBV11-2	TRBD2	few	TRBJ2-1	CASSLYAGGAYNEQFF	TGTGCCAGCAGCTTATACGCGGGAGGGGCCTACAATGAGCAGTTCTTC
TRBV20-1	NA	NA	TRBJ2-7	CSARPSKERGLNEQYF	TGCAGTGCTAGACCATCCAAAGAGCGAGGTCTAAACGAGCAGTACTTC
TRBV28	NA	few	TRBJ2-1	CATLGGGYEQFF	TGTGCCACCCTGGGGGGCGGGTATGAGCAGTTCTTC
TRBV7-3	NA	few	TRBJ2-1	CASSLTLNRAADEQFF	TGTGCCAGCAGCTTAACGTTAAACCGGGCCGCCGATGAGCAGTTCTTC
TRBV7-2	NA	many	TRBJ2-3	CASSLDHNTDTQYF	TGTGCCAGCAGCTTAGATCACAACACAGATACGCAGTATTTT
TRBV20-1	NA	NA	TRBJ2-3	CSARATQGVSGDTQYF	TGCAGTGCTAGAGCGACCCAAGGAGTCAGTGGAGATACGCAGTATTTT
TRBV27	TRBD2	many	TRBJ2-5	CASRAAGQETQYF	TGTGCCAGCAGGGCAGCGGGGCAAGAGACCCAGTACTTC
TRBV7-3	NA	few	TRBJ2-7	CASSLIRFYYEQYF	TGTGCCAGCAGCTTAATCAGGTTTTACTACGAGCAGTACTTC